A selection of T cell receptor beta chains follows, all from one sample in a study of regulatory T cells in long-lasting Graves disease. From the multiplex PCR reads, TCRdb called clonotypes with MiXCR, one entry per CDR3 protein. The repertoire holds 240,000 or so distinct CDR3 sequences, around 20% seen once, with about 14% in the top ten. The specimen comprised peripheral blood mononuclear cells (PBMCs), sampled at new diagnosis, from a patient treated with antithyroid drugs. Receptor source: a female donor with Graves disease. Both conserved end residues are part of each CDR3. The order of the fields is clone size, V gene, J gene, D gene, CDR3 protein, CDR3 DNA. The D gene is left open where the match is weak. Some rows have no size entry. The others give once, few or many, or a class for an expanded clone.

clone_size: many; v_call: TRBV20-1; j_call: TRBJ1-1; d_call: TRBD1; cdr3_aa: CSASRDRAFFEAFF; cdr3_nt: TGCAGTGCTAGTCGGGACAGGGCTTTTTTTGAAGCTTTCTTT
clone_size: many; v_call: TRBV6-2/TRBV6-3; j_call: TRBJ2-3; d_call: TRBD2; cdr3_aa: CASSWSGGIADTQYF; cdr3_nt: TGTGCCAGCAGTTGGAGCGGGGGCATCGCAGATACGCAGTATTTT
clone_size: many; v_call: TRBV6-2/TRBV6-3; j_call: TRBJ1-6; d_call: NA; cdr3_aa: CASRFRGNSPLHF; cdr3_nt: TGTGCCAGCAGATTCAGGGGTAATTCACCCCTCCACTTT
clone_size: few; v_call: TRBV19; j_call: TRBJ1-1; d_call: NA; cdr3_aa: CASIKRDTNRAEAFF; cdr3_nt: TGTGCCAGTATCAAGAGGGACACCAATAGGGCTGAAGCTTTCTTT
clone_size: many; v_call: TRBV12-3/TRBV12-4; j_call: TRBJ2-5; d_call: NA; cdr3_aa: CASSLRQVEQTQYF; cdr3_nt: TGTGCCAGCAGTTTGAGACAGGTGGAGCAGACCCAGTACTTC
clone_size: NA; v_call: TRBV4-1; j_call: TRBJ1-1; d_call: NA; cdr3_aa: CASSYGRGAVTEAFF; cdr3_nt: TGCGCCAGCAGCTACGGGCGGGGGGCGGTCACTGAAGCTTTCTTT
clone_size: NA; v_call: TRBV30; j_call: TRBJ2-1; d_call: TRBD2; cdr3_aa: CAQLAGVEQFF; cdr3_nt: TGTGCGCAACTAGCGGGAGTTGAGCAGTTCTTC
clone_size: many; v_call: TRBV20-1; j_call: TRBJ2-6; d_call: TRBD1; cdr3_aa: CSVPRDRHSGANVLTF; cdr3_nt: TGCAGCGTGCCGAGGGACAGACACTCTGGGGCCAACGTCCTGACTTTC
clone_size: many; v_call: TRBV5-5; j_call: TRBJ2-5; d_call: NA; cdr3_aa: CASSPQTIRETQYF; cdr3_nt: TGTGCCAGCAGCCCGCAGACAATACGGGAGACCCAGTACTTC
clone_size: few; v_call: TRBV7-2; j_call: TRBJ2-2; d_call: NA; cdr3_aa: CANSLSRPSGRELFF; cdr3_nt: TGTGCCAACAGCTTAAGCAGACCATCCGGGAGGGAGCTGTTTTTT
clone_size: once; v_call: TRBV11-2; j_call: TRBJ2-1; d_call: TRBD2; cdr3_aa: CASSLDFTSGRGEQFF; cdr3_nt: TGTGCCAGCAGCTTAGATTTTACTAGCGGGAGAGGAGAGCAGTTCTTC
clone_size: NA; v_call: TRBV2; j_call: TRBJ2-3; d_call: NA; cdr3_aa: CASTQALADTQYF; cdr3_nt: TGTGCCAGCACCCAAGCATTGGCAGATACGCAGTATTTT
clone_size: few; v_call: TRBV20-1; j_call: TRBJ1-1; d_call: TRBD1; cdr3_aa: CSASPQGARMNTEAFF; cdr3_nt: TGCAGTGCTAGTCCACAGGGGGCGCGTATGAACACTGAAGCTTTCTTT
clone_size: many; v_call: TRBV20-1; j_call: TRBJ2-1; d_call: TRBD2; cdr3_aa: CSARGTSGRTYNEQFF; cdr3_nt: TGCAGTGCTAGAGGAACCAGCGGGAGGACCTACAATGAGCAGTTCTTC
clone_size: many; v_call: TRBV7-3; j_call: TRBJ2-7; d_call: NA; cdr3_aa: CASSPSVGPTYEQYF; cdr3_nt: TGTGCCAGCAGCCCATCGGTAGGGCCAACCTACGAGCAGTACTTC
clone_size: many; v_call: TRBV3-1; j_call: TRBJ2-1; d_call: TRBD2; cdr3_aa: CASSPQAGAGNEQFF; cdr3_nt: TGTGCCAGCAGCCCCCAAGCGGGAGCGGGCAATGAGCAGTTCTTC
clone_size: many; v_call: TRBV12-3/TRBV12-4; j_call: TRBJ1-1; d_call: NA; cdr3_aa: CASSYRWRAEAFF; cdr3_nt: TGTGCCAGCAGTTACCGCTGGAGAGCTGAAGCTTTCTTT
clone_size: NA; v_call: TRBV7-3; j_call: TRBJ2-2; d_call: NA; cdr3_aa: CASSLTLTGTGELFF; cdr3_nt: TGTGCCAGCAGCTTAACACTTACAGGGACCGGGGAGCTGTTTTTT
clone_size: NA; v_call: TRBV25-1; j_call: TRBJ1-4; d_call: TRBD1; cdr3_aa: CASSDAGTANEKLFF; cdr3_nt: TGTGCCAGCAGTGACGCCGGGACAGCTAATGAAAAACTGTTTTTT
clone_size: many; v_call: TRBV2; j_call: TRBJ2-5; d_call: NA; cdr3_aa: CARQDSIQETQYF; cdr3_nt: TGTGCCAGACAAGACAGCATCCAAGAGACCCAGTACTTC
clone_size: few; v_call: TRBV10-3; j_call: TRBJ2-3; d_call: NA; cdr3_aa: CATTAQGGEDTQYF; cdr3_nt: TGTGCCACCACAGCACAGGGGGGGGAGGATACGCAGTATTTT
clone_size: many; v_call: TRBV19; j_call: TRBJ1-1; d_call: TRBD1; cdr3_aa: CASRIGRTGGKVNTEAFF; cdr3_nt: TGTGCCAGTAGGATAGGAAGGACAGGGGGAAAGGTGAACACTGAAGCTTTCTTT